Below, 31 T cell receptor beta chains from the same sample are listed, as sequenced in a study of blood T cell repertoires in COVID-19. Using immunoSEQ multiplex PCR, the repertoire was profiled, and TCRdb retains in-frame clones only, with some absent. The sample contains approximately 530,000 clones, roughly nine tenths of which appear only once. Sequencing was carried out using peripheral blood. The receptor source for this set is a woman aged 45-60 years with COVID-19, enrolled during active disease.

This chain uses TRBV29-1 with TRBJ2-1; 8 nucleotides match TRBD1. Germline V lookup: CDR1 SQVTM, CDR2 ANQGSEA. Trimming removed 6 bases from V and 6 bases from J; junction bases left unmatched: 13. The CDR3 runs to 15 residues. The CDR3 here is CSVALTGEVGNEQFF. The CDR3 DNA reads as TGCAGCGTAGCGCTGACAGGGGAGGTCGGCAATGAGCAGTTCTTC.

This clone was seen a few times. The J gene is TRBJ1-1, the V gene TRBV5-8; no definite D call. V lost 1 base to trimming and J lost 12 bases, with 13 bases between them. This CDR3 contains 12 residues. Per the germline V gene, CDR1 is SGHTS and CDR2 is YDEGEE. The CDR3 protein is CASSLKTTSTFF. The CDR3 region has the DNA TGTGCCAGCAGCTTGAAAACTACTTCGACTTTCTTT.

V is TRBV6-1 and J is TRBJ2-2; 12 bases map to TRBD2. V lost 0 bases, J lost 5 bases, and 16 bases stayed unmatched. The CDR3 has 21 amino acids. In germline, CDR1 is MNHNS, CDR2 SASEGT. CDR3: CASSEASFGLAGGPETGELFF. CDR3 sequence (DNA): TGTGCCAGCAGTGAAGCTTCGTTCGGGCTAGCGGGGGGGCCAGAAACCGGGGAGCTGTTTTTT.

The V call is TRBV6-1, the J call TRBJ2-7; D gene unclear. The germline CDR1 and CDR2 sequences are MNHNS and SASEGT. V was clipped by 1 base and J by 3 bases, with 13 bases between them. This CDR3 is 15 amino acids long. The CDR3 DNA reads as TGTGCCAGCAGTGAAGGAACCTACCAAAGCTACGAGCAGTACTTC. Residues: CASSEGTYQSYEQYF.

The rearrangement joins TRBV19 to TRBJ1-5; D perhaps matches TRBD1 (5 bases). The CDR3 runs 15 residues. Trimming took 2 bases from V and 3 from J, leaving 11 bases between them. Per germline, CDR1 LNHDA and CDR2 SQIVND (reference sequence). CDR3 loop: CASSIWGSFNQPQHF. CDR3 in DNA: TGTGCCAGTAGTATATGGGGCTCGTTCAATCAGCCCCAGCATTTT. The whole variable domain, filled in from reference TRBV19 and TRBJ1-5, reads DGGITQSPKYLFRKEGQNVTLSCEQNLNHDAMYWYRQDPGQGLRLIYYSQIVNDFQKGDIAEGYSVSREKKESFPLTVTSAQKNPTAFYLCASSIWGSFNQPQHFGDGTRLSIL.

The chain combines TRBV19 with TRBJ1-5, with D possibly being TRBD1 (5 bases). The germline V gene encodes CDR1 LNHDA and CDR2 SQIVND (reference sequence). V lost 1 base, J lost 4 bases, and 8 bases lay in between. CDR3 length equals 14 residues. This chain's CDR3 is CASSIVGGNQPQHF. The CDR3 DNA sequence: TGTGCCAGTAGTATAGTCGGGGGGAATCAGCCCCAGCATTTT. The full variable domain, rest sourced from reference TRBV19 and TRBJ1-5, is DGGITQSPKYLFRKEGQNVTLSCEQNLNHDAMYWYRQDPGQGLRLIYYSQIVNDFQKGDIAEGYSVSREKKESFPLTVTSAQKNPTAFYLCASSIVGGNQPQHFGDGTRLSIL.

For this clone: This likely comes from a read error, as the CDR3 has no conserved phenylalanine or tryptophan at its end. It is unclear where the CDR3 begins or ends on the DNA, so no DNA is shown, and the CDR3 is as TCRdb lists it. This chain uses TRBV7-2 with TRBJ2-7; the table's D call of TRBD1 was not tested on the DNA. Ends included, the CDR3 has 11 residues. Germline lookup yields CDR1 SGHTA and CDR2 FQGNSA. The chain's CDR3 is CASSGDGTGRI.

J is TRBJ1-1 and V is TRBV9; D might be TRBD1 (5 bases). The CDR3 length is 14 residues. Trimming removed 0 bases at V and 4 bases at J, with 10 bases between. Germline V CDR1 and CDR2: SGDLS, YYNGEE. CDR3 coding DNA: TGTGCCAGCAGCGTAGTGGGGGAGGGCACTGAAGCTTTCTTT. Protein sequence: CASSVVGEGTEAFF.

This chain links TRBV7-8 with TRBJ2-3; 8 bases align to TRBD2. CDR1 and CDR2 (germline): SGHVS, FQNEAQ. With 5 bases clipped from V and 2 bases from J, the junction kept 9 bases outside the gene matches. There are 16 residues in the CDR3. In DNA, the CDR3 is TGTGCCAGCAGCATGTTGACTAGCGTACCCACAGATACGCAGTATTTT. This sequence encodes CASSMLTSVPTDTQYF.

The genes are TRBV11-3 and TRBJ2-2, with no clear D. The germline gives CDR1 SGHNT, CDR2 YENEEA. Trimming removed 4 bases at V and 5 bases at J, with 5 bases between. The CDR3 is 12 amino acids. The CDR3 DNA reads TGTGCCAGCAGCTCGAGAACCGGGGAGCTGTTTTTT. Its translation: CASSSRTGELFF.

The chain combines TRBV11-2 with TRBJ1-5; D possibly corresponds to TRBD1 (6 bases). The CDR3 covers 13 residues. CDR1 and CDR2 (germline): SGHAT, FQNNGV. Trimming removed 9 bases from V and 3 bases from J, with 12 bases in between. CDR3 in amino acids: CARTGPINQPQHF. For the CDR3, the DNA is TGTGCCAGGACAGGCCCTATCAATCAGCCCCAGCATTTT.

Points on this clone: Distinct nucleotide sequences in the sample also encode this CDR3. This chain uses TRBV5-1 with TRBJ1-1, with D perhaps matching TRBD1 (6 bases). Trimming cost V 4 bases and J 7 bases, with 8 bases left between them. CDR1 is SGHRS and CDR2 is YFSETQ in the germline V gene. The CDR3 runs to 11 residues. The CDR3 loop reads CASSLTGEAFF. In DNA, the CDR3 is TGCGCCAGCAGCCTGACAGGTGAAGCTTTCTTT.

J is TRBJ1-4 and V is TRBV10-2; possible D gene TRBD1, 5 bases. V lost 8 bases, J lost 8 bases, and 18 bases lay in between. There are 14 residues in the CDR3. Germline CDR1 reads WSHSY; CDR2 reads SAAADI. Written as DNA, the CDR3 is TGCGCCAGCGCTCCCGCCGGGGGAGGAGAAAAACTGTTTTTT. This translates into CASAPAGGGEKLFF.

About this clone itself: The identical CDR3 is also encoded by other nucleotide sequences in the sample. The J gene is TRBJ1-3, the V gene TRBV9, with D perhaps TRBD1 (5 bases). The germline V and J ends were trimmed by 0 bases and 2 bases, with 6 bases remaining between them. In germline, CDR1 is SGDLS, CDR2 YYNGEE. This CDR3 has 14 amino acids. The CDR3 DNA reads TGTGCCAGCAGCGTAGGGGGGGCTGGAAACACCATATATTTT. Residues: CASSVGGAGNTIYF.

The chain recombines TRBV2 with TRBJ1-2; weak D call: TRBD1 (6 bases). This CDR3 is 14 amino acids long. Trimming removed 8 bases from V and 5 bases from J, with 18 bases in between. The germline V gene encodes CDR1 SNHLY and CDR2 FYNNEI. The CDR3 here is CASLRNRERYGYTF. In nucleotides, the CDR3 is TGTGCCAGCCTCCGAAACAGGGAGCGGTATGGCTACACCTTC.

The CDR3 sequence is CASSHLDSFLTPYEQYF. The CDR3 coding sequence is TGTGCCAGCAGCCACCTCGACAGTTTTTTAACTCCCTACGAGCAGTACTTC. The V call is TRBV14, the J call TRBJ2-7, with a possible D match to TRBD1 (5 bases). This CDR3 comprises 17 residues. V was cut by 3 bases and J by 2 bases, with 20 bases left in between. Germline CDR1 SGHDN, CDR2 FVKESK.

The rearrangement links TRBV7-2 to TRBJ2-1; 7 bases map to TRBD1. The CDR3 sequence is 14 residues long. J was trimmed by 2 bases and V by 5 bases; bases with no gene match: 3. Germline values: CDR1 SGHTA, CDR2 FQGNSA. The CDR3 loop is CASSPGQAYNEQFF. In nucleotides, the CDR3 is TGTGCCAGCAGCCCCGGACAGGCCTACAATGAGCAGTTCTTC.

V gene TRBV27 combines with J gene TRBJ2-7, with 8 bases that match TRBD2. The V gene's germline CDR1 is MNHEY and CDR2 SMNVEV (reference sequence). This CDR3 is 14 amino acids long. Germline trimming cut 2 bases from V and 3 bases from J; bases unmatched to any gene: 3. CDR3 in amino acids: CASSLAGGGYEQYF. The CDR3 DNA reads TGTGCCAGCAGTTTAGCGGGGGGAGGCTACGAGCAGTACTTC.

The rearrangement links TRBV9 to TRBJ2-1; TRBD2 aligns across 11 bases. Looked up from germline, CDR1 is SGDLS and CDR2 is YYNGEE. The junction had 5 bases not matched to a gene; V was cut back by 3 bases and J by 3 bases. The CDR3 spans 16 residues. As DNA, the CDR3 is TGTGCCAGCAGCGGGACACTAGCGGGGGACTACAATGAGCAGTTCTTC. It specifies CASSGTLAGDYNEQFF.

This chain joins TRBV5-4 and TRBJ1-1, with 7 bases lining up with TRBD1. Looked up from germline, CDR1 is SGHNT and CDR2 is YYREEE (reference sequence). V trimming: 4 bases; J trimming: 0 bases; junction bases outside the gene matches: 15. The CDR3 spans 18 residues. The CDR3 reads CASSPGQVAGLVNTEAFF. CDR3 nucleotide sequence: TGTGCCAGCAGCCCCGGACAGGTCGCGGGCCTGGTGAACACTGAAGCTTTCTTT.

Here the CDR3 reads CASRPHGCRDRVVNEQYF. DNA of the CDR3: TGTGCAAGTCGCCCCCACGGGTGCCGGGACAGGGTAGTCAACGAGCAGTACTTC. The chain couples TRBV12-2 to TRBJ2-7; the table's D call TRBD1 went unverified against the DNA. TRBV12-2 is an annotated pseudogene. The CDR3 is 18 residues long.

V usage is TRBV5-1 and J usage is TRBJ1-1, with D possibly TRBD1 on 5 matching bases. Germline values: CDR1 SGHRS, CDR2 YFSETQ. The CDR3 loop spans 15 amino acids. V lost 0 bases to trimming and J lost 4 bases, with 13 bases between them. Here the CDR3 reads CASSLVAGYGTEAFF. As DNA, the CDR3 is TGCGCCAGCAGCTTGGTGGCAGGGTACGGCACTGAAGCTTTCTTT.

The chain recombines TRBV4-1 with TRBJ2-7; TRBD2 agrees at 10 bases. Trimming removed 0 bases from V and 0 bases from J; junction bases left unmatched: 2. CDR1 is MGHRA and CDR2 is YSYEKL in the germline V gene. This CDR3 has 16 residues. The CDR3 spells CASSQDPSGGSYEQYF. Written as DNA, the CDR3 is TGCGCCAGCAGCCAAGACCCTAGCGGGGGCTCCTACGAGCAGTACTTC.

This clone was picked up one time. The CDR3 loop reads CASSVGSIGGSEQYF. CDR3 DNA sequence: TGTGCCAGCAGCGTAGGGTCTATCGGGGGTTCCGAGCAGTACTTC. The chain recombines TRBV9 with TRBJ2-7; D is possibly TRBD2 (6 bases). Germline V gene data show CDR1 as SGDLS and CDR2 as YYNGEE. V was cut by 0 bases and J by 6 bases, with 16 bases left in between. The CDR3 is 15 residues long.

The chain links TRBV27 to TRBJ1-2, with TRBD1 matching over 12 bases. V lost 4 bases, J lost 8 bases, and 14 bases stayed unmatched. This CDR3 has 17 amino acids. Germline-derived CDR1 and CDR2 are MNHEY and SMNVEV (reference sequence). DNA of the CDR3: TGTGCCAGCAGTTCCCTGGGGACAGGGGGCGTAAGCCGCGGCTACACCTTC. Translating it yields CASSSLGTGGVSRGYTF.

The CDR3 protein is CASSLESLYNEQFF. In nucleotides, the CDR3 is TGTGCCAGCAGTTTAGAATCCCTATACAATGAGCAGTTCTTC. This chain joins TRBV28 and TRBJ2-1; no reliable D call. CDR1 MDHEN and CDR2 SYDVKM come from the germline V gene. V was shortened by 2 bases and J by 4 bases, with 9 bases between the two germline ends. CDR3 length equals 14 residues.

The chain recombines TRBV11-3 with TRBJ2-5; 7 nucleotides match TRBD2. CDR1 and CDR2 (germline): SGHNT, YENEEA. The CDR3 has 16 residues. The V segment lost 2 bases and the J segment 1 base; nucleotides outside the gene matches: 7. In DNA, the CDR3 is TGTGCCAGCAGCTTAAACAGGTCTAGCGGCCAAGAGACCCAGTACTTC. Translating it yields CASSLNRSSGQETQYF.

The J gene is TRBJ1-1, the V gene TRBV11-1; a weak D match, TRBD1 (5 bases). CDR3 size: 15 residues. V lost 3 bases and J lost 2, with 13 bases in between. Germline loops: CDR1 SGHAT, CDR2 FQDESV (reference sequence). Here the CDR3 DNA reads TGTGCCAGCAGCTTTAGGGGCCCAATTAACACTGAAGCTTTCTTT. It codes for CASSFRGPINTEAFF.

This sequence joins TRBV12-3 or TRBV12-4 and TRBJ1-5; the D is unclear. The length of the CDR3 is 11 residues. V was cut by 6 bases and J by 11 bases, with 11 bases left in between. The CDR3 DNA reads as TGTGCCAGCAGCCAGGACTTGGCCCAGCATTTT. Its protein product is CASSQDLAQHF.

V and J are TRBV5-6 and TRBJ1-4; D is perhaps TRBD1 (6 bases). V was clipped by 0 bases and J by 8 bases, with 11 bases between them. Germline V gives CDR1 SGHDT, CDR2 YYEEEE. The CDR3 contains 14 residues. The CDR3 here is CASSLVQGTEKLFF. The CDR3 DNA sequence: TGTGCCAGCAGCTTGGTGCAGGGGACAGAAAAACTGTTTTTT.

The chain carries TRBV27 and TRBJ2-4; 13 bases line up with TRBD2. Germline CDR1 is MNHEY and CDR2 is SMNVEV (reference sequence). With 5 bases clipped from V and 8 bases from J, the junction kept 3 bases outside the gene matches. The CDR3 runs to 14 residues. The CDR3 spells CASSRGTSGDIQYF. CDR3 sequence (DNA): TGTGCCAGCAGTCGCGGGACTAGCGGGGACATTCAGTACTTC.